What follows are 11 T cell receptor beta chains derived from one specimen sequenced in a study of CD8 T cells in Susac syndrome. The authors reverse transcribed roughly 0.5 to 1 ug RNA with random hexamers. In TCRdb, the immunoSEQ multiplex PCR reads were re-called with MiXCR into one record per CDR3 protein. In the table there are more than 65,000 distinct CDR3 sequences, roughly 94% of which are singletons. The sequenced sample was CD8+ T cells from PBMCs. These TCRs come from a human donor with Susac syndrome.

This chain links TRBV19 with TRBJ2-1; D is possibly TRBD2 (6 bases). This CDR3 comprises 9 residues. The germline V gene encodes CDR1 LNHDA and CDR2 SQIVND (reference sequence). V was clipped by 8 bases and J by 15 bases, with 11 bases between them. The DNA of the CDR3 is TGTGCCAGTGGGACTTTCCCGTTCTTC. This encodes CASGTFPFF.

The chain has TRBV30 and TRBJ2-7, with TRBD1 matching over 7 bases. Germline V gene data show CDR1 as GTSNPN and CDR2 as SVGIG (reference sequence). Trimming at V came to 4 bases and at J to 2 bases, leaving 5 bases not matched to a gene. This CDR3 has 13 residues. The CDR3 here is CAWKRGPTYEQYF. DNA for the CDR3: TGTGCCTGGAAGAGGGGGCCGACCTACGAGCAGTACTTC.

The chain recombines TRBV19 with TRBJ1-1, with D maybe TRBD1 (5 bases). V lost 4 bases and J lost 6, with 9 bases in between. CDR1 is LNHDA and CDR2 is SQIVND in the germline V gene (reference sequence). This CDR3 has 12 residues. CDR3: CASSTPGAEAFF. Written as DNA, the CDR3 is TGTGCCAGTAGTACGCCGGGGGCTGAAGCTTTCTTT.

The chain combines TRBV13 with TRBJ2-7, with D uncertain. The V and J ends lost 0 bases and 4 bases respectively, with 13 bases between them. Germline V CDR1 and CDR2: PRHDT, FYEKMQ (reference sequence). The CDR3 spans 15 residues. CDR3 sequence reads: CASSLGPPGYYEQYF. Written as DNA, the CDR3 is TGTGCCAGCAGCTTAGGCCCACCAGGTTATTACGAGCAGTACTTC.

V usage is TRBV7-9 and J usage is TRBJ2-7, with 9 positions matching TRBD1. The V segment lost 0 bases and the J segment 7 bases; nucleotides outside the gene matches: 7. The CDR3 is 15 residues long. Germline CDR1 and CDR2: SEHNR and FQNEAQ (reference sequence). In DNA, the CDR3 is TGTGCCAGCAGCTTAGCTTCACCCGGGACAGGGGAGCAGTACTTC. It is translated as CASSLASPGTGEQYF.

This clonotype was seen just once. The CDR3 region is CSAGAGDSAGEQYF. CDR3 coding DNA: TGCAGTGCTGGAGCCGGAGATAGCGCGGGCGAGCAGTACTTC. This sequence joins TRBV20-1 and TRBJ2-7; D perhaps matches TRBD2 (5 bases). Trimming took 5 bases from V and 6 from J, leaving 20 bases between them. The CDR3 totals 14 residues. Germline lookup yields CDR1 DFQATT and CDR2 SNEGSKA (reference sequence).

The chain has TRBV14 and TRBJ2-2; TRBD2 aligns across 7 bases. This CDR3 has 17 residues. J lost 4 bases, V lost 4 bases, and 12 bases had no gene match. CDR1 SGHDN and CDR2 FVKESK come from the germline V gene. The CDR3 spells CASSPRRLASTTGELFF. The CDR3 DNA is TGTGCCAGCAGCCCTAGGAGACTAGCTTCAACCACCGGGGAGCTGTTTTTT.

The genes are TRBV29-1 and TRBJ2-2; 7 bases fit TRBD1. CDR3 size: 17 residues. CDR1 and CDR2 from the germline V gene are SQVTM and ANQGSEA. V lost 3 bases and J lost 1; bases outside the gene matches: 11. Written as DNA, the CDR3 is TGCAGCGTTGAGGACGACTCGACAGGGAGGAACACCGGGGAGCTGTTTTTT. Its translation: CSVEDDSTGRNTGELFF.

This clonotype was picked up one time. The rearrangement links TRBV18 to TRBJ1-2; 7 nucleotides line up with TRBD1. CDR3 length: 15 residues. Germline V CDR1 and CDR2: KGHSH, LQKENI. J was trimmed by 4 bases and V by 2 bases; bases with no gene match: 7. The CDR3 spells CASSPSFRGGYGYTF. The CDR3 bases are TGTGCCAGCTCACCATCATTCAGGGGGGGCTATGGCTACACCTTC. The full variable domain, rest sourced from reference TRBV18 and TRBJ1-2, is NAGVMQNPRHLVRRRGQEARLRCSPMKGHSHVYWYRQLPEEGLKFMVYLQKENIIDESGMPKERFSAEFPKEGPSILRIQQVVRGDSAAYFCASSPSFRGGYGYTFGSGTRLTVV.

V is TRBV7-2 and J is TRBJ2-7; 9 bases align to TRBD2. The length of the CDR3 is 15 residues. Germline CDR1 and CDR2: SGHTA and FQGNSA. V was clipped by 5 bases and J by 1 base; unmatched bases: 6. The CDR3 bases are TGTGCCAGCAGCCTCGGACTAGCGATATCCTACGAGCAGTACTTC. Encoded protein: CASSLGLAISYEQYF.

The rearrangement links TRBV20-1 to TRBJ2-7; 10 positions match TRBD2. The CDR3 is 14 residues long. Germline loops: CDR1 DFQATT, CDR2 SNEGSKA (reference sequence). J lost 1 base, V lost 5 bases, and 5 bases had no gene match. The CDR3 nucleotides are TGCAGTGCTCAGAAGACTAGCGGGTCCTACGAGCAGTACTTC. The encoded protein is CSAQKTSGSYEQYF.